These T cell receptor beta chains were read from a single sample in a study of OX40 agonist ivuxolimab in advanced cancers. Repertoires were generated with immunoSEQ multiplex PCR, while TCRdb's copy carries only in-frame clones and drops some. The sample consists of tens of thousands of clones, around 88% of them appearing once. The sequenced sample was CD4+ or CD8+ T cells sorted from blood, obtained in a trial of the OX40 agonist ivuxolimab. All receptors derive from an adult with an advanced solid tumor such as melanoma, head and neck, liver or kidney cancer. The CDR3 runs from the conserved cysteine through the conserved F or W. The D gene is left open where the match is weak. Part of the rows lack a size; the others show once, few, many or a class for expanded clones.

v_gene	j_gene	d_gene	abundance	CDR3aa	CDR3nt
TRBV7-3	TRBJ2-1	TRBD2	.	CASSLSGLAGHEQFF	TGTGCCAGCAGCTTATCGGGACTAGCGGGTCATGAGCAGTTCTTC
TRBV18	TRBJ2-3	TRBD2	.	CASSPPGASGRDTQYF	TGTGCCAGCTCACCACCGGGGGCCAGCGGGAGAGATACGCAGTATTTT
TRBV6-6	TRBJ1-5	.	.	CASSYSPESNQPQHF	TGTGCCAGCAGTTACTCACCAGAGTCCAATCAGCCCCAGCATTTT
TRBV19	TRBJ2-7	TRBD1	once	CASSSRQGSVHEQYF	TGTGCCAGTAGTTCCCGACAGGGTAGCGTGCACGAGCAGTACTTC
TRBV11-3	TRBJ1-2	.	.	CASSQQGPNYGYTF	TGTGCCAGCAGCCAACAGGGTCCCAACTATGGCTACACCTTC
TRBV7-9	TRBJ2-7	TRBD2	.	CASSLSAGGPRDEQYF	TGTGCCAGCAGCTTATCAGCGGGGGGGCCTCGGGACGAGCAGTACTTC
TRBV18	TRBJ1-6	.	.	CASSPQDGDSPLHF	TGTGCCAGCTCACCCCAGGACGGAGATTCACCCCTCCACTTT
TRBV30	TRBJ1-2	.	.	CAWSVRDQGGVYGYTF	TGTGCCTGGAGTGTACGGGATCAGGGAGGGGTATATGGCTACACCTTC
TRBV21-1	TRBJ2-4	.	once	CASSKWPGQGILAKNIQYF	TGTGCCAGCAGCAAATGGCCCGGACAGGGGATATTAGCCAAAAACATTCAGTACTTC
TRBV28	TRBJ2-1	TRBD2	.	CASSSPDWGGGAVGNEQFF	TGTGCCAGCAGTTCCCCGGACTGGGGCGGGGGGGCCGTTGGCAATGAGCAGTTCTTC
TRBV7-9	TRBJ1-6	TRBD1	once	CASSLGDSNSPLHF	TGTGCCAGCAGCTTAGGGGACAGCAATTCACCCCTCCACTTT
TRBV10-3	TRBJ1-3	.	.	CAISGGGYPSGNTIYF	TGTGCCATTTCTGGCGGAGGCTACCCGTCTGGAAACACCATATATTTT
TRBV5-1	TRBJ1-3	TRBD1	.	CASSLGGQGNIYF	TGCGCCAGCAGCTTGGGAGGACAGGGAAACATATATTTT
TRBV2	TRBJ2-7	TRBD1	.	CASRQRDRGEQYF	TGTGCCAGCAGACAAAGGGACAGAGGCGAGCAGTACTTC
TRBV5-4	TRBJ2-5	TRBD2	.	CASSPTSGGYFETQYF	TGTGCCAGCAGCCCCACTAGCGGGGGGTATTTCGAGACCCAGTACTTC
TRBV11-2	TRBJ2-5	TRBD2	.	CASSISGTSGKETQYF	TGTGCCAGCAGCATCTCCGGGACTAGCGGGAAGGAGACCCAGTACTTC
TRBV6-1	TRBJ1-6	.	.	CASTKTVVISPLHF	TGTGCCAGCACAAAGACCGTGGTGATTTCACCCCTCCACTTT
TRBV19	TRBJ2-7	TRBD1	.	CASSIGTGPSYEQYF	TGTGCCAGTAGTATTGGGACAGGACCCTCCTACGAGCAGTACTTC
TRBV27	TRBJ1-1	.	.	CASSQRVANLGGEAFF	TGTGCCAGCAGTCAACGGGTCGCCAACCTTGGCGGTGAAGCTTTCTTT
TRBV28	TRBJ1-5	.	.	CASSFRRDPQHF	TGTGCCAGCAGTTTCCGCAGAGATCCCCAGCATTTT
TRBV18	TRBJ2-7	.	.	CASSPALTYEQYF	TGTGCCAGCTCACCGGCCCTCACCTACGAGCAGTACTTC
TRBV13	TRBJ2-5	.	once	CASSLLQGKETQYF	TGTGCCAGCAGCTTATTACAGGGAAAAGAGACCCAGTACTTC
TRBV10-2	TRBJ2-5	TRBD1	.	CASGETGGKTQYF	TGCGCCAGCGGGGAGACAGGGGGAAAGACCCAGTACTTC
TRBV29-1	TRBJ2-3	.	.	CSVEDLETPPHEDTQYF	TGCAGCGTTGAAGATCTAGAGACACCACCCCACGAGGATACGCAGTATTTT
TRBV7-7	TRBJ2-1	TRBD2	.	CASSRRAGSLYNEQFF	TGTGCTAGCAGCCGAAGAGCGGGGTCGTTGTACAATGAGCAGTTCTTC
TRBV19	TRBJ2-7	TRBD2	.	CASSITSATYEQYF	TGTGCCAGTAGTATAACTAGCGCTACCTACGAGCAGTACTTC
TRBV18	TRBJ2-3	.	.	CASSPPSLGTQTQYF	TGTGCCAGCTCACCCCCGTCCCTAGGGACCCAAACGCAGTATTTT
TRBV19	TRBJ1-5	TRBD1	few	CASSIPGQGGNQPQHF	TGTGCCAGTAGTATCCCGGGACAGGGTGGCAATCAGCCCCAGCATTTT
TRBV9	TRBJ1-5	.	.	CASSEDSYSNQPQHF	TGTGCCAGCAGCGAGGACAGCTATAGCAATCAGCCCCAGCATTTT
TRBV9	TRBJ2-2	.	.	CASSKPGPDTGELFF	TGTGCCAGCAGCAAACCGGGTCCGGACACCGGGGAGCTGTTTTTT
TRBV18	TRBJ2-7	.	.	CASSPPTSYEQYF	TGTGCCAGCTCACCCCCCACCTCCTACGAGCAGTACTTC
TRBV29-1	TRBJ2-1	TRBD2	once	CSVVGTSGSRVNEQFF	TGCAGCGTTGTGGGCACTAGCGGGAGTCGGGTCAATGAGCAGTTCTTC
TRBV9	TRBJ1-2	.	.	CASSAQGGYGYTF	TGTGCCAGCAGCGCTCAGGGAGGCTATGGCTACACCTTC
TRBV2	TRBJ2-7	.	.	CASSGLLYEQYF	TGTGCCAGCAGTGGACTCCTGTACGAGCAGTACTTC
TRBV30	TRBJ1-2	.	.	CAWSVHERNGYTF	TGTGCCTGGAGTGTCCACGAGAGGAATGGCTACACCTTC
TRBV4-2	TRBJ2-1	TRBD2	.	CASSRDPGTSYEQFF	TGTGCCAGCAGCCGAGACCCCGGGACTAGCTATGAGCAGTTCTTC
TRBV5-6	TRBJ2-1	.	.	CASSGVGVHEQFF	TGTGCCAGCAGCGGGGTGGGGGTGCATGAGCAGTTCTTC
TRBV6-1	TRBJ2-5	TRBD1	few	CASARTGGLETQYF	TGTGCCAGCGCCAGGACAGGGGGCTTAGAGACCCAGTACTTC
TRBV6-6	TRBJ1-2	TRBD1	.	CASSTGVYYGYTF	TGTGCCAGCAGTACAGGGGTCTACTATGGCTACACCTTC
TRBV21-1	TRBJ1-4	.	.	CASSRNRETSTNEKLFF	TGTGCCAGCAGCAGAAACAGGGAAACCTCAACTAATGAAAAACTGTTTTTT
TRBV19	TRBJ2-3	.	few	CASSFLLDTQYF	TGTGCCAGTAGTTTCCTTCTAGATACGCAGTATTTT
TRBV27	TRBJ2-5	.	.	CATKRVWDRETQYF	TGTGCCACGAAAAGAGTGTGGGATCGGGAGACCCAGTACTTC
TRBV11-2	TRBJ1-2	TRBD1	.	CASSHYGTGDFF	TGTGCCAGCAGCCACTATGGGACAGGGGACTTCTTC
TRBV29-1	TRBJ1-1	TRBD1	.	CSVVGQANTEAFF	TGCAGCGTTGTGGGACAGGCGAACACTGAAGCTTTCTTT
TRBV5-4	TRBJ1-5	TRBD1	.	CASSLGTGGNQPQHF	TGTGCCAGCAGCTTGGGGACAGGGGGCAATCAGCCCCAGCATTTT
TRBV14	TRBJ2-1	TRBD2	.	CASSARPAGAYEQFF	TGTGCCAGCAGCGCCCGGCCAGCGGGAGCCTATGAGCAGTTCTTC
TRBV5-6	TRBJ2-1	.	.	CASSLVQVDYNEQFF	TGTGCCAGCAGCTTGGTTCAGGTCGACTACAATGAGCAGTTCTTC
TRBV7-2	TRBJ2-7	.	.	CASSLRRSSYEQYF	TGTGCCAGCAGCTTACGGCGAAGCTCCTACGAGCAGTACTTC
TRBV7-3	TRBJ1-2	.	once	CASSPEGGFGYTF	TGTGCCAGCAGCCCGGAGGGTGGGTTCGGCTACACCTTC
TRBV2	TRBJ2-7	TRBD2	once	CASSASGEGSYEQYF	TGTGCCAGCAGCGCCTCTGGGGAGGGTTCCTACGAGCAGTACTTC